This T cell receptor beta chain derives from a study of CD8+CD57+ T cells in acquired aplastic anemia. Whole-study findings and limits: Simpson's diversity of CD8+ cells was not significantly different in patients compared with controls. Overlapping CD8+ CDR3 repertoires of patients and controls contained around 31 shared sequences.

Template material for TCR beta VDJ and CDR3 profiling consisted of genomic DNA. MiXCR was run by TCRdb on the reads, yielding one entry per CDR3 protein. This table has 150,000 to 200,000 distinct CDR3 sequences, around 60% appearing once. CDR1 is SGHVS and CDR2 is FQNEAQ in the germline V gene. Trimming took 8 bases from V and 8 from J; bases not matched to a gene: 3. The CDR3 totals 11 residues. Remarks on this clonotype: Its target is not known.

The TCR was taken from a human donor in good health. The V call is TRBV7-8, the J call TRBJ2-3; 8 nucleotides line up with TRBD1. Sequenced: sorted CD4+, CD8+, or CD8+CD57+ T cells (not recorded which) from PBMCs. The CDR3 coding sequence is TGTGCCAGCCGGACAGGGTCTACGCAGTATTTT. It translates to CASRTGSTQYF.